The T cell receptor beta chain described here comes from a study of OX40 agonist ivuxolimab in advanced cancers. Measured with immunoSEQ multiplex PCR; TCRdb has only the in-frame clones, and not every one. The top ten hold roughly 9.8% of the sample, which has tens of thousands of clones, around 94% seen once. As to this clone: Its antigen is unidentified.

General study points: On average, CD8+ T cells had more expanded clones than CD4+. Doses of 0.1 to 3.0 mg/kg were accompanied by clonal expansion of CD4+ and CD8+ blood T cells by week 6.

V shed 6 bases and J shed 2 bases, with 11 bases lying between them. The length of the CDR3 is 13 residues. Germline V gene lookup returns CDR1 WNHNN and CDR2 SYGVQD (reference sequence). The sequence came from an adult with an advanced solid tumor such as melanoma, head and neck, liver or kidney cancer. The specimen comprised CD4+ or CD8+ T cells sorted from blood, sampled in a trial of the OX40 agonist ivuxolimab. The gene calls are TRBV10-1 and TRBJ2-7; D remains ambiguous. CDR3 DNA sequence: TGCGCCAGCAGGTCGGACGGTACCTACGAGCAGTACTTC. As protein: CASRSDGTYEQYF.